This T cell receptor (beta chain) comes out of a study of shared clonotypes between healthy human individuals (TCRdb year 2020). Regarding the research as a whole: A couple of women and a few men aged 18 to 49 years were included in the cohort. The study deeply sequenced blood TCR repertoires of 5 or 6 healthy adults to estimate repertoire size and the extent of clonotype sharing between individuals. Each donor's leukapheresis produced roughly between roughly 0.85 and 10 billion PBMCs. To increase sequencing depth and limit assay-specific biases, TCR repertoire library preparation and sequencing were carried out by different laboratories using diverse techniques. For each donor, CD4 naive and CD4 memory were each run on three plates, CD8 naive on two plates, and CD8 memory on one plate. The research as a whole found: When a few donors were compared, the shared fraction of clonotypes was about 5% for naive CD4, 3.5% to 4% for naive CD8, 2.3% for memory CD4, and 0.35% to 0.5% for memory CD8. Naive subsets generally had larger estimated clonotype richness than memory subsets did. Pairwise subsampling indicated that sequencing depth was expected to affect the degree of clonotype sharing among donors. Because the study included a small number of donors, the genetic and exposure-history diversity represented was limited. Rarefaction of sorted-subset datasets indicated incomplete sequencing despite the large sequencing depth. Sampling was restricted to blood, and TCR repertoires in tissue are likely to differ from TCR repertoires in blood. Clonotypes shared by all four sorted-subset donors showed higher generation probabilities than non-shared clonotypes.

For the CD8 naive samples, CD45RO-negative cells were positively selected for CCR7, yielding a CD45RA+CCR7+ population from which TemRA cells were excluded. Donors were healthy HIV-negative adults with no recently reported acute infections or vaccinations. All donors were Caucasian adults living in Nashville, Tennessee, USA. After blood collection by leukapheresis, PBMCs were isolated using Ficoll-Histopaque density gradient centrifugation and then cryopreserved in the vapor phase of liquid nitrogen. Analytical flow cytometry was used to check the purity and quantity of each magnetically sorted T cell population. Genomic DNA was isolated from each sorted fraction and quantified by UV absorbance on a Nanodrop 2000c. TCR CDR3 regions were amplified from genomic DNA by multiplex PCR using the deep immunoSEQ assay. Extracted genomic DNA from each cell subset was spread evenly across all wells of several immunoSEQ 96-well plates, with each plate serving as a replicate. For sorted subsets, approximately 190 ng of genomic DNA, equivalent to some 30,000 T cell genomes, went into each replicate PCR. Purified libraries were quantified with a Qubit 3.0 fluorometer, sized on a Bioanalyzer 2100, and re-quantified with the KAPA Library Quantification kit. Every immunoSEQ 96-well plate was sequenced on a separate single-read 150-cycle Illumina NextSeq 550 flow cell. Under the source paper's analysis protocol: Because the immunoSEQ output included only junctional sequences and no quality scores, the filtering could not be the same as the filtering used for full-length reads. Sequences were annotated with PyIR, a Python wrapper for IgBLAST v1.9, and V/J genes and CDR3 were assigned using IMGT germline references. Reads were filtered out if the reads had weak V/J assignments (E-value above 1e-6), no CDR3, stop codons, out-of-frame junctions, or ambiguous translated residues. V3J clonotypes were defined as sequences sharing the same inferred V gene, J gene, and CDR3 amino acid sequence. The percentage overlap between two repertoires was calculated by dividing the number of shared unique clonotypes by the size of the smaller repertoire. RTK rarefaction, the Chao1 estimator, and Recon v2.1 estimates of unobserved clonotypes were used to assess repertoire richness. Generation probabilities for all TCRbeta clonotypes obtained by the gDNA method from a handful of donors were computed using OLGA. Not all clones reach the TCRdb copy of this immuneACCESS table, which keeps in-frame sequences only. Checked studies attribute under half of the gap to unresolved V genes and leave the rest unexplained. V and J calls and clone size are given by that table; D and trimming were obtained from the DNA. This sample gives some 580,000 clones in total; roughly 98% of them show up just once. In total, the top ten clones hold 0.3% of the sample.

From the cysteine up to the phenylalanine, the CDR3 has a length of 19 residues. Only the CDR3 region is kept as DNA, spanning 57 bases read in frame from base 1. Here V drops 3 bases and J drops 9 bases, and the junction holds 23 bases not matched to any gene. Via the germline V gene (reference sequence), CDR1 is SGHKS and CDR2 YYEKEE. As concerns this clone: It has no known antigen specificity. No base-level quality is on record; no much larger clone is a single base apart.

The sequence was obtained from a man in his thirties or forties in good health. Sequenced sample: naive CD8+ T cells sorted from blood. This sample's cell subset or site label indicates: CD45RA+CCR7+. The chain links TRBV5-5 with TRBJ1-3; TRBD1 lines up with 8 middle nucleotides. The nucleotide sequence reads as follows: TGTGCCAGCAGCTACCCCGAGGAGGGGCTATACTCACAGGGGGGCACCATATATTTT. This is translated as CASSYPEEGLYSQGGTIYF.